A selection of T cell receptor beta chains follows, all from one sample in a study of CD8 T cells in ankylosing spondylitis. TCRdb reprocessed the 5' RACE reads with MiXCR, giving one entry per CDR3 protein. In the table there are under 300,000 distinct CDR3 sequences, over 8.5% of which are singletons. What was sequenced was blood, either unsorted or a sorted T cell fraction (not recorded which). Receptors were obtained from a male donor with ankylosing spondylitis or in good health (not recorded which). Both conserved end residues are part of each CDR3. Each record gives: V gene, clone size, D gene, J gene, CDR3 DNA, CDR3 protein. The D gene is left open where the match is weak. The size of a clone is reported for some rows only, either as once, few or many, or as a class for expanded clones.

>TRBV7-2|-|TRBD2|TRBJ2-7
TGTGCCACCCGAAGCGGGAGCTCCTACGAGCAGTACTTC
CATRSGSSYEQYF
>TRBV30|-|-|TRBJ2-2
TGTGCCTGGACCCATGACCCGAACACCGGGGAGCTGTTTTTT
CAWTHDPNTGELFF
>TRBV5-1|many|-|TRBJ2-5
TGCGCCAGCAGCTTGGTTCTAGAAGGGGGACCGGAGACCCAGTACTTC
CASSLVLEGGPETQYF
>TRBV20-1|many|TRBD2|TRBJ2-1
TGCAGTGCCAAGACTAGCGGGAGTCGCAATGAGCAGTTCTTC
CSAKTSGSRNEQFF
>TRBV5-1|-|-|TRBJ1-2
TGCGCCAGCAGCTCATCAGGGATCAACTATGGCTACACCTTC
CASSSSGINYGYTF
>TRBV20-1|many|-|TRBJ1-1
TGCAGTGCTATAAGAAACCAGGGGCACACTGAAGCTTTCTTT
CSAIRNQGHTEAFF
>TRBV6-1|many|-|TRBJ2-3
TGTGCCAGCAGCCCTAACTACCCTAGCACAGATACGCAGTATTTT
CASSPNYPSTDTQYF
>TRBV7-3|many|-|TRBJ2-5
TGTGCCAGCAGCTTAACGAAGGGGGAGACCCAGTACTTC
CASSLTKGETQYF
>TRBV5-1|many|TRBD2|TRBJ2-1
TGCGCCAGCAGCTCGGAAACTAGCGGGCGGGGGGAGCAGTTCTTC
CASSSETSGRGEQFF
>TRBV9|-|-|TRBJ2-7
TGTGCCAGCAGCCCTACCGACCGCTCCTACGAGCAGTACTTC
CASSPTDRSYEQYF
>TRBV19|few|-|TRBJ2-1
TGTGCCAGTAGTATTTGGGACGAAGATCGCAATGAGCAGTTCTTC
CASSIWDEDRNEQFF
>TRBV3-1|-|-|TRBJ1-1
TGTGCCAGCAGCCAAGATCGCAGGGTAGGGCGTGGCACTGAAGCTTTCTTT
CASSQDRRVGRGTEAFF
>TRBV7-3|-|-|TRBJ2-1
TGTGCCAGCAGCCTAACAGGGTCTCTGCCTGGTGAGCAGTTCTTC
CASSLTGSLPGEQFF
>TRBV6-5|-|-|TRBJ1-6
TGTGCCACCCAAACCTGGACCGTTTCACCCCTCCACTTT
CATQTWTVSPLHF
>TRBV10-3|many|-|TRBJ2-3
TGTGCCATCAGTGACCGGAGGTCAGATACGCAGTATTTT
CAISDRRSDTQYF
>TRBV5-1|many|-|TRBJ2-7
TGCGCCAGCAGCCCCCGGGACGGGACGTACGAGCAGTACTTC
CASSPRDGTYEQYF
>TRBV24-1|few|TRBD1|TRBJ2-3
TGTGCCACCAGTGACCCGGGACAGGGCGTTGGAGATACGCAGTATTTT
CATSDPGQGVGDTQYF
>TRBV5-1|many|-|TRBJ2-1
TGCGCCAGCAGCTTAGCATTTCTCGCGCCAAGCTCCTACAATGAGCAGTTCTTC
CASSLAFLAPSSYNEQFF
>TRBV27|few|-|TRBJ2-1
TGTGCCAGCAGTTTCAGGAGCTCGGAGTTCTTC
CASSFRSSEFF
>TRBV6-2/TRBV6-3|few|-|TRBJ2-7
TGTGCCAGCTGGGCCGGAGATTCGGCCGCAGGGGAGCAGTACTTC
CASWAGDSAAGEQYF
>TRBV5-1|few|-|TRBJ1-1
TGCGCCAGCAGCAGGTATGTAGGGAACACTGAAGCTTTCTTT
CASSRYVGNTEAFF
>TRBV9|few|-|TRBJ2-2
TGTGCCAGCAGCAAACACCCGGTGGACGCACAGAACACCGGGGAGCTGTTTTTT
CASSKHPVDAQNTGELFF